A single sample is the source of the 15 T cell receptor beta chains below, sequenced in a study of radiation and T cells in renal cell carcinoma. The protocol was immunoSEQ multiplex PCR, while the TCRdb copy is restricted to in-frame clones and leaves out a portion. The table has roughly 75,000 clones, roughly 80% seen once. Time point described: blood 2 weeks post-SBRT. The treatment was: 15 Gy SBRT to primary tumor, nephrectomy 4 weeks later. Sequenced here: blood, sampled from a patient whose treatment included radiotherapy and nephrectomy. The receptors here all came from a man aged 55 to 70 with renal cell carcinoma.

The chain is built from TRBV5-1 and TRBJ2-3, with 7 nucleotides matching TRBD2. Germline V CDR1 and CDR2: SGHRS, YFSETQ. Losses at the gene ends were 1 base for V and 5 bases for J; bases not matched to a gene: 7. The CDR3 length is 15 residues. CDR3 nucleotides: TGCGCCAGCAGCTTGAGTAGCGGGTTAGTAGATACGCAGTATTTT. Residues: CASSLSSGLVDTQYF.

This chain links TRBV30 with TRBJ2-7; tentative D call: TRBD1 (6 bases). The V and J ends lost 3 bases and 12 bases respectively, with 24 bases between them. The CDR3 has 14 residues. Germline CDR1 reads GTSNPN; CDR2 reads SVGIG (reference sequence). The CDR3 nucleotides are TGTGCCTGGAGGACCCTTACACAGGGATCCTCGTTGTACTTC. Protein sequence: CAWRTLTQGSSLYF.

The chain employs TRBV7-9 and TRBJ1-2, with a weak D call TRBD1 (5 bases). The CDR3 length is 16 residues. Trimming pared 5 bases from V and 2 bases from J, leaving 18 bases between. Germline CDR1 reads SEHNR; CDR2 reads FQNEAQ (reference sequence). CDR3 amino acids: CASSPQSGRVNYGYTF. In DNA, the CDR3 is TGTGCCAGCAGCCCCCAATCGGGCAGGGTAAACTATGGCTACACCTTC.

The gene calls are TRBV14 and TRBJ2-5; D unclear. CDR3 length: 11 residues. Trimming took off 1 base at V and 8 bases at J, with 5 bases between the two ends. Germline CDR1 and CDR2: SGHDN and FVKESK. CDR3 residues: CASSQGVTQYF. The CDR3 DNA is TGTGCCAGCAGCCAAGGCGTCACCCAGTACTTC.

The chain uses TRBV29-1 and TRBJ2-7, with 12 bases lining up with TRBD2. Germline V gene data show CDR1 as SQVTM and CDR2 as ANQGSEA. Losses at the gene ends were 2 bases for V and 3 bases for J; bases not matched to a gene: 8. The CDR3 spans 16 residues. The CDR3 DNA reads TGCAGCGTTGAAAGGCCCGGACTAGCGGGGAACTACGAGCAGTACTTC. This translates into CSVERPGLAGNYEQYF.

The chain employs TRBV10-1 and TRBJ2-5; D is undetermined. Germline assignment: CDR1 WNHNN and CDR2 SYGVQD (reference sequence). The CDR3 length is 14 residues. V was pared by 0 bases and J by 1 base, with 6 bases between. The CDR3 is CASSESGSQETQYF. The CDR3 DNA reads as TGCGCCAGCAGTGAGTCGGGGTCCCAAGAGACCCAGTACTTC.

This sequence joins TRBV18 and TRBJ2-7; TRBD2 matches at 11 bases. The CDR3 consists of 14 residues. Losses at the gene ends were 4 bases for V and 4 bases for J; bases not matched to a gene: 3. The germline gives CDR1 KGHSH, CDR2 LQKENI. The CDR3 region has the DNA TGTGCCAGCTCACATAGCGGGAGGGGGTACGAGCAGTACTTC. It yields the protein CASSHSGRGYEQYF.

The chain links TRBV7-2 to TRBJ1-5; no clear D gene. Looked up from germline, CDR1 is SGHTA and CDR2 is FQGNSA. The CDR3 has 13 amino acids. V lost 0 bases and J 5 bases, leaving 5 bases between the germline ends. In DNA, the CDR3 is TGTGCCAGCAGCTTAGCCCCTGATCAGCCCCAGCATTTT. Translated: CASSLAPDQPQHF.

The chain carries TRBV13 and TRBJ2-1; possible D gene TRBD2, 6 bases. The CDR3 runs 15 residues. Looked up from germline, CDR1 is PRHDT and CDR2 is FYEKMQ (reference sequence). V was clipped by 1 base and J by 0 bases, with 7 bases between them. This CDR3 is CASSLAGSSYNEQFF. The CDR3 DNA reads TGTGCCAGCAGCTTAGCCGGGAGCTCCTACAATGAGCAGTTCTTC.

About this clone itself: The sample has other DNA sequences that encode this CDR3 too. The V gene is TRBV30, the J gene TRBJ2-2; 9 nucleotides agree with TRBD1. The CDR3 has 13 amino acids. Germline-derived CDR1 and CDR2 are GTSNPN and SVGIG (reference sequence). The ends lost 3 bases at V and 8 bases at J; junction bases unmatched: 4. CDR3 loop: CAWRQGAGGELFF. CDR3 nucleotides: TGTGCCTGGAGACAGGGGGCGGGTGGGGAGCTGTTTTTT.

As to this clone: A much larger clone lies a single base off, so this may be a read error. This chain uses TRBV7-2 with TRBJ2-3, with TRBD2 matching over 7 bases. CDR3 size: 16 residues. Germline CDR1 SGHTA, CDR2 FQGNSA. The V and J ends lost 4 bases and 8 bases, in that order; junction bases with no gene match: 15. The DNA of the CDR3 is TGTGCCAGCAGCTCGGCTCTGGCGGGAGTACAGACTACGCAGTATTTT. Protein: CASSSALAGVQTTQYF. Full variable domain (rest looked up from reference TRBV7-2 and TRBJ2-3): GAGVSQSPSNKVTEKGKDVELRCDPISGHTALYWYRQSLGQGLEFLIYFQGNSAPDKSGLPSDRFSAERTGGSVSTLTIQRTQQEDSAVYLCASSSALAGVQTTQYFGPGTRLTVL.

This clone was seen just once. CDR3 protein: CASSVDPLAGGVGTGELFF. The CDR3, as DNA: TGTGCCAGCAGCGTAGATCCACTAGCGGGAGGAGTTGGAACCGGGGAGCTGTTTTTT. This chain uses TRBV9 with TRBJ2-2; 12 nucleotides agree with TRBD2. The CDR3 covers 19 residues. Unmatched junction bases numbered 11, after V lost 0 bases and J lost 5 bases. CDR1 is SGDLS and CDR2 is YYNGEE in the germline V gene.

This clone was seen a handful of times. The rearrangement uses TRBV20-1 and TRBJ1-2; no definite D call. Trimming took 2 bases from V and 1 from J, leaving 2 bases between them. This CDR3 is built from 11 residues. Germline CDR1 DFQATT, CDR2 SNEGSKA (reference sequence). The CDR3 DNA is TGCAGTGCTAGACATAACTATGGCTACACCTTC. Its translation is CSARHNYGYTF.

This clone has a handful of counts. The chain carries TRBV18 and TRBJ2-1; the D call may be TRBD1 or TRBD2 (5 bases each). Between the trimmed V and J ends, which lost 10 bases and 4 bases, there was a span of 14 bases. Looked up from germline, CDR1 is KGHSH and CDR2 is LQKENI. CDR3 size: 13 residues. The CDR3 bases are TGTGCCACCGGGGCTACCGGATACAATGAGCAGTTCTTC. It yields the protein CATGATGYNEQFF.

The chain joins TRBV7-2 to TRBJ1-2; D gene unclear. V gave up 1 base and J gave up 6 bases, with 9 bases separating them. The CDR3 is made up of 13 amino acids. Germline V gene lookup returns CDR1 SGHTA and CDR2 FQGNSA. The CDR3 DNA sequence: TGTGCCAGCAGCTTAGAATGGATACATGGCTACACCTTC. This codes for CASSLEWIHGYTF.